Listed here are 13 T cell receptor beta chains from one sample, sequenced in a study of monozygotic twins with inflammatory bowel disease. Following a re-call of the 5' RACE reads, TCRdb has one entry per CDR3 protein and lacks DNA. This table lists 310,000 or so distinct CDR3 sequences. The sample was blood. These receptors were collected from a human donor with ulcerative colitis or Crohn's disease, or a healthy co-twin of an affected twin (not recorded which).

The chain carries TRBV7-9 and TRBJ2-2; without DNA, the TCRdb call of TRBD2 cannot be checked. Germline values: CDR1 SEHNR, CDR2 FQNEAQ (reference sequence). The CDR3 has 16 residues. CDR3 sequence: CASSLVSGANTGELFF.

The rearrangement links TRBV7-6 to TRBJ2-1; TCRdb's D call, TRBD1, is unchecked because there is no DNA. The CDR3 totals 13 residues. Germline V lookup: CDR1 SGHVS, CDR2 FNYEAQ. Here the CDR3 reads CASTLAGETPKFF.

V and J are TRBV2 and TRBJ2-5; TCRdb outputs TRBD1, but without DNA this stays unchecked. The CDR3 is made up of 15 amino acids. From germline, CDR1 is SNHLY and CDR2 FYNNEI. The CDR3: CASKVDRAEAETQYF. Using reference TRBV2 and TRBJ2-5 for the parts outside the CDR3, the full variable domain is EPEVTQTPSHQVTQMGQEVILRCVPISNHLYFYWYRQILGQKVEFLVSFYNNEISEKSEIFDDQFSVERPDGSNFTLKIRSTKLEDSAMYFCASKVDRAEAETQYFGPGTRLLVL.

The chain links TRBV28 to TRBJ2-5. The CDR3 contains 12 residues. Germline V lookup: CDR1 MDHEN, CDR2 SYDVKM. The CDR3 sequence is CASRNLSETQYF.

The chain's CDR3 is CASSPGPNSPLHF. The rearrangement uses TRBV27 and TRBJ1-6. CDR3 length equals 13 residues. Germline CDR1 reads MNHEY; CDR2 reads SMNVEV (reference sequence).

This sequence joins TRBV20-1 and TRBJ1-2. This CDR3 is 13 amino acids long. Looked up from germline, CDR1 is DFQATT and CDR2 is SNEGSKA (reference sequence). CDR3 region: CSARDEAGMGYTF.

The chain recombines TRBV20-1 with TRBJ1-5; absent DNA, TCRdb's TRBD1 call cannot be checked. The length of the CDR3 is 14 residues. Looked up from germline, CDR1 is DFQATT and CDR2 is SNEGSKA (reference sequence). The chain's CDR3 is CSAISGDSNQPQHF.

The chain couples TRBV28 to TRBJ2-7; as DNA is missing, the TRBD1 call by TCRdb cannot be tested. Germline CDR1 MDHEN, CDR2 SYDVKM. This CDR3 is built from 15 residues. The CDR3 sequence: CASSSSGTGLYEQYF. The full variable domain, with the rest looked up from reference TRBV28 and TRBJ2-7, is DVKVTQSSRYLVKRTGEKVFLECVQDMDHENMFWYRQDPGLGLRLIYFSYDVKMKEKGDIPEGYSVSREKKERFSLILESASTNQTSMYLCASSSSGTGLYEQYFGPGTRLTVT.

This sequence joins TRBV25-1 and TRBJ2-4; TCRdb returns TRBD1, unconfirmable since there is no DNA. The CDR3 contains 16 residues. Germline CDR1 and CDR2: MGHDK and SYGVNS. The CDR3 region is CASSPLKGENRDIQYF.

CDR3 amino acids: CASSRGCEQYF. The chain has TRBV3-1 and TRBJ2-7. The germline CDR1 and CDR2 sequences are LGHDT and YNNKEL (reference sequence). CDR3 size: 11 residues.

The J gene is TRBJ2-2, the V gene TRBV7-8; TCRdb proposes TRBD2, but this gene call is untestable without DNA. This CDR3 has 17 residues. Germline V CDR1 and CDR2: SGHVS, FQNEAQ. CDR3 region: CASSLGFQRTSTGELFF.

The CDR3 sequence: CASSLTITSGSNAGELFF. The gene calls are TRBV5-1 and TRBJ2-2; no DNA is available, so the TRBD2 call from TCRdb remains unchecked. The CDR3 sequence is 18 residues long. Germline V gives CDR1 SGHRS, CDR2 YFSETQ.

This sequence joins TRBV6-6 and TRBJ1-4; TCRdb reports TRBD1, a call that lacks DNA to check it against. Germline CDR1 is MNHNY and CDR2 is SVGAGI (reference sequence). This CDR3 is built from 14 residues. The CDR3 spells CASSPDREREKLFF.